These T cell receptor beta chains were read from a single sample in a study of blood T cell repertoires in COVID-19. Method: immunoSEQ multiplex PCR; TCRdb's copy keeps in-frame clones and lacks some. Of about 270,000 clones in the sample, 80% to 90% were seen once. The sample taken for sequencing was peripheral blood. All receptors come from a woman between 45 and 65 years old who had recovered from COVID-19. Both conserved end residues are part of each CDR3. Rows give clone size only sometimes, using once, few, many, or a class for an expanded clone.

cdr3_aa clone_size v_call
CASSVIGETYNEQFF NA TRBV9
CASSSPTGGRHF NA TRBV28
CASSLVEGDMAGGLDEQYF NA TRBV7-2
CASSLSGATGGGNTIYF NA TRBV7-3
CASSYSGIGAYSNQPQHF NA TRBV6-2/TRBV6-3
CAWSVPNPGGQPQHF NA TRBV30
CASSRRGQGFGAADSPLHF NA TRBV27
CASSFSMTSGSEQFF NA TRBV5-4
CSVVRGQGETQYF NA TRBV29-1
CAWRSEASNTGELFF NA TRBV30
CASSVSTTGTGAVYGNTIYF few TRBV9
CASKEGGRDYGYTF NA TRBV7-2
CASSLARGSEQYF NA TRBV12-3/TRBV12-4
CASSLGRGPWQPQHF once TRBV19
CASSFLNRNTEAFF NA TRBV28
CASSHGEGDTQYF once TRBV27
CASRLAGGYTQYF once TRBV7-2
CASSLNSGGELFF NA TRBV12-3/TRBV12-4
CASSRTVTNYGYTF NA TRBV19
CASAVSQGQETQYF NA TRBV28
CASSQELAGEYYEQYF NA TRBV4-2
CASSYRVDTEAFF NA TRBV27